This record looks at one TCR beta chain sequence and its context. The CDR3 has 17 amino acids. V was pared by 1 base and J by 4 bases, with 16 bases between. In germline, CDR1 is SGHAT, CDR2 FQNNGV. The sample belongs to a study of blood T cell repertoires in COVID-19. Across the whole study: PBMCs, B-cell-depleted T cells, or T cells were the source of the cDNA or gDNA that made up the material.

Assay used: immunoSEQ multiplex PCR; TCRdb lists only in-frame clones, some missing. Here the sample spans 350,000 to 500,000 clones, nearly 90% being singletons. The chain has TRBV11-2 and TRBJ2-2; D remains ambiguous. The material sequenced was PBMCs or T cells enriched from blood (not recorded which). This clonotype originated in a woman aged 18-30 years who had been exposed to COVID-19. In DNA, the CDR3 is TGTGCCAGCAGCTTAGTCGTTCTCTCCTCTTTCACCGGGGAGCTGTTTTTT. Translating gives CASSLVVLSSFTGELFF.